A single sample is the source of the 28 T cell receptor beta chains below, sequenced in a study of OX40 agonist ivuxolimab in advanced cancers. Using immunoSEQ multiplex PCR, the repertoire was profiled, and TCRdb retains in-frame clones only, with some absent. The sample includes around 64,000 clones, 80% of them seen just once. The sample consisted of CD4+ or CD8+ T cells sorted from blood, taken in a trial of the OX40 agonist ivuxolimab. The receptor source for this set is an adult with an advanced solid tumor such as melanoma, head and neck, liver or kidney cancer.

V gene TRBV4-2 combines with J gene TRBJ1-4; 9 bases fit TRBD1. The trim removed 3 bases at V and 3 bases at J, leaving 2 bases unmatched. There are 15 residues in the CDR3. Germline V gene data show CDR1 as LGHNA and CDR2 as YNFKEQ. Written as DNA, the CDR3 is TGTGCCAGCAGCCACGGGGACAGGGCTAATGAAAAACTGTTTTTT. It codes for CASSHGDRANEKLFF.

V is TRBV23-1 and J is TRBJ1-1; 8 bases line up with TRBD1. TRBV23-1 is recorded as an ORF, its role being uncertain. V gave up 2 bases and J gave up 5 bases; unmatched junction bases: 10. This CDR3 contains 16 residues. The CDR3 here is CASSQVSDRVSTEAFF. The CDR3 DNA reads TGCGCCAGCAGTCAAGTGTCGGACAGGGTTTCTACTGAAGCTTTCTTT.

The V call is TRBV30, the J call TRBJ1-3; no firm D call. Trimming left V 2 bases short and J 4 bases short, with 6 bases between. The CDR3 has 12 amino acids. The germline V gene has CDR1 GTSNPN and CDR2 SVGIG (reference sequence). CDR3 coding DNA: TGTGCCTGGAGTTTTAAGGGAAACACCATATATTTT. This translates into CAWSFKGNTIYF. The entire variable domain, with the rest obtained from reference TRBV30 and TRBJ1-3, is as follows: SQTIHQWPATLVQPVGSPLSLECTVEGTSNPNLYWYRQAAGRGLQLLFYSVGIGQISSEVPQNLSASRPQDRQFILSSKKLLLSDSGFYLCAWSFKGNTIYFGEGSWLTVV.

The rearrangement links TRBV2 to TRBJ2-2; D gene ambiguous. V shed 7 bases and J shed 3 bases, with 15 bases lying between them. CDR3 length equals 15 residues. Looked up from germline, CDR1 is SNHLY and CDR2 is FYNNEI. The CDR3 DNA reads as TGTGCCAGCACGGTGGTGGGGTCGCACACCGGGGAGCTGTTTTTT. Translated, it gives CASTVVGSHTGELFF.

This rearrangement joins TRBV7-9 to TRBJ2-7, with a tentative D call TRBD2 (5 bases). Trimming pared 0 bases from V and 8 bases from J, leaving 17 bases between. Per the germline V gene, CDR1 is SEHNR and CDR2 is FQNEAQ (reference sequence). The CDR3 contains 15 residues. This CDR3 is CASSLASGNANQQYF. CDR3 in DNA: TGTGCCAGCAGCTTAGCGTCGGGGAACGCAAACCAGCAGTACTTC.

The chain couples TRBV6-1 to TRBJ2-3; 9 bases line up with TRBD1. Germline V gene sequence: CDR1 MNHNS, CDR2 SASEGT. The length of the CDR3 is 16 residues. Trimming took 2 bases from V and 6 from J; bases not matched to a gene: 9. The DNA of the CDR3 is TGTGCCAGCAGTGAAAATATACAGGGGGCAACGGATACGCAGTATTTT. Residues: CASSENIQGATDTQYF.

The gene calls are TRBV6-1 and TRBJ1-5, with 8 bases identical to TRBD1. The ends lost 11 bases at V and 1 base at J; junction bases unmatched: 4. Germline CDR1 and CDR2: MNHNS and SASEGT. The CDR3 runs to 13 residues. The CDR3 reads CAGGDRSNQPQHF. Written as DNA, the CDR3 is TGTGCCGGGGGGGACAGGAGCAATCAGCCCCAGCATTTT.

This clone was observed a few times. The chain couples TRBV6-4 to TRBJ1-1, with unresolved D. Germline CDR1 MRHNA, CDR2 SNTAGT. Trimming left V 5 bases short and J 0 bases short, with 7 bases between. The CDR3 covers 13 residues. The CDR3 nucleotides are TGTGCCAGCAGTTCGGAAGTGAACACTGAAGCTTTCTTT. It yields the protein CASSSEVNTEAFF.

V and J are TRBV6-1 and TRBJ1-2; 9 bases agree with TRBD1. This CDR3 spans 14 amino acids. Unmatched junction bases numbered 3, after V lost 4 bases and J lost 3 bases. Germline-derived CDR1 and CDR2 are MNHNS and SASEGT. CDR3 sequence (DNA): TGTGCCAGCAGTGGGAGGACAGGGGACTATGGCTACACCTTC. This encodes CASSGRTGDYGYTF.

The chain uses TRBV4-2 and TRBJ1-2; 8 nucleotides line up with TRBD1. Germline values: CDR1 LGHNA, CDR2 YNFKEQ. The CDR3 length is 15 residues. Trimming removed 1 base from V and 10 bases from J; junction bases left unmatched: 11. The chain's CDR3 is CASSQAQQGASPYTF. The DNA of the CDR3 is TGTGCCAGCAGCCAAGCTCAGCAGGGGGCGTCCCCCTACACCTTC.

The chain combines TRBV5-8 with TRBJ2-5; D gene ambiguous. The CDR3 totals 13 residues. V was cut by 3 bases and J by 3 bases, with 9 bases left in between. The V gene's germline CDR1 is SGHTS and CDR2 YDEGEE. CDR3 sequence: CASSSGSKETQYF. DNA for the CDR3: TGTGCCAGCAGCTCAGGTAGCAAAGAGACCCAGTACTTC. Full variable domain (remainder filled in from reference TRBV5-8 and TRBJ2-5): EAGVTQSPTHLIKTRGQQATLRCSPISGHTSVYWYQQALGLGLQFLLWYDEGEERNRGNFPPRFSGRQFPNYSSELNVNALELEDSALYLCASSSGSKETQYFGPGTRLLVL.

The rearrangement links TRBV25-1 to TRBJ1-2; a possible D gene is TRBD1 (6 bases). Trimming took off 6 bases at V and 7 bases at J, with 15 bases between the two ends. The CDR3 length is 13 residues. CDR1 and CDR2 from the germline V gene are MGHDK and SYGVNS. DNA of the CDR3: TGTGCCAGCAGAGGACAGTCTCAGCGTGGCTACACCTTC. This sequence encodes CASRGQSQRGYTF.

CDR3 DNA: TGTGCCAGTAGTATGTTCGGAAGGCCGAGCCAAGAGACCCAGTACTTC. Translated: CASSMFGRPSQETQYF. The genes are TRBV19 and TRBJ2-5; no firm D call. CDR3 length equals 16 residues. V dropped 3 bases and J dropped 1 base, with 15 bases sitting between them. From germline, CDR1 is LNHDA and CDR2 SQIVND (reference sequence).

This chain joins TRBV5-3 and TRBJ1-1; 8 bases match TRBD1. TRBV5-3 is placed among ORFs of uncertain function. The CDR3 covers 15 residues. V shed 0 bases, J shed 1 base, and the junction held 2 bases outside the gene matches. The CDR3 sequence: CARSLGQGTNTEAFF. CDR3 in DNA: TGTGCCAGAAGCTTGGGACAGGGGACGAACACTGAAGCTTTCTTT.

Only a few counts were recorded for this clone. This chain connects TRBV6-6 to TRBJ1-2; possible D gene TRBD1, 6 bases. Between the trimmed V and J ends, which lost 2 bases and 7 bases, there was a span of 20 bases. CDR1 is MNHNY and CDR2 is SVGAGI in the germline V gene (reference sequence). The CDR3 loop spans 16 amino acids. CDR3 residues: CASSYPGGGRVRGYTF. The CDR3 nucleotides read TGTGCCAGCAGTTACCCGGGCGGGGGCAGGGTACGTGGCTACACCTTC.

The chain is built from TRBV18 and TRBJ2-3; D is unclear. V was shortened by 2 bases and J by 5 bases, with 14 bases between the two germline ends. In germline, CDR1 is KGHSH, CDR2 LQKENI. The CDR3 spans 15 residues. CDR3 sequence (DNA): TGTGCCAGCTCACCAATGGCCCCCTGGGGAGATACGCAGTATTTT. Translation: CASSPMAPWGDTQYF.

This clone was detected once. This chain uses TRBV9 with TRBJ2-2; D may be TRBD2 (5 bases). V lost 2 bases and J lost 0, with 11 bases in between. This CDR3 is 16 amino acids long. Looked up from germline, CDR1 is SGDLS and CDR2 is YYNGEE. The CDR3 DNA reads TGTGCCAGCAGCGTCGGGCGGGCCCCGAACACCGGGGAGCTGTTTTTT. Protein product: CASSVGRAPNTGELFF.

The chain uses TRBV18 and TRBJ1-2; TRBD1 aligns across 7 bases. The germline CDR1 and CDR2 sequences are KGHSH and LQKENI. V lost 2 bases and J lost 4; bases outside the gene matches: 7. The CDR3 runs 15 residues. In DNA, the CDR3 is TGTGCCAGCTCACCAGAAGCGACAGGGATCTATGGCTACACCTTC. As protein: CASSPEATGIYGYTF. The whole variable domain, remainder taken from reference TRBV18 and TRBJ1-2, is NAGVMQNPRHLVRRRGQEARLRCSPMKGHSHVYWYRQLPEEGLKFMVYLQKENIIDESGMPKERFSAEFPKEGPSILRIQQVVRGDSAAYFCASSPEATGIYGYTFGSGTRLTVV.

The chain carries TRBV6-6 and TRBJ1-2; 7 bases map to TRBD1. Trimming took 4 bases from V and 4 from J; bases not matched to a gene: 12. CDR1 MNHNY and CDR2 SVGAGI come from the germline V gene (reference sequence). The CDR3 covers 16 residues. DNA for the CDR3: TGTGCCAGCAGTTCGCGCGGAGTCAGGGGGGGCTATGGCTACACCTTC. This translates into CASSSRGVRGGYGYTF.

V is TRBV6-1 and J is TRBJ1-1, with TRBD1 matching 7 bases. With V trimmed by 2 bases and J by 7 bases, 7 bases remained unmatched. The CDR3 is 14 residues long. CDR1 and CDR2 from the germline V gene are MNHNS and SASEGT. CDR3 region: CASSELRQGFEAFF. Written as DNA, the CDR3 is TGTGCCAGCAGTGAACTTAGACAGGGTTTTGAAGCTTTCTTT.

This clone was detected only once. The rearrangement links TRBV6-6 to TRBJ2-7; no clear D. V was trimmed by 0 bases and J by 2 bases, leaving 5 bases between them. The CDR3 extends over 13 amino acids. Per germline, CDR1 MNHNY and CDR2 SVGAGI (reference sequence). CDR3 protein: CASSYSSTYEQYF. CDR3 coding DNA: TGTGCCAGCAGTTACTCGTCTACCTACGAGCAGTACTTC.

V gene TRBV5-1 combines with J gene TRBJ2-5; D gene ambiguous. The CDR3 has 13 residues. V was pared by 0 bases and J by 5 bases, with 8 bases between. Germline loops: CDR1 SGHRS, CDR2 YFSETQ. The CDR3 here is CASSLDFYETQYF. The DNA for the CDR3 is TGCGCCAGCAGCTTGGACTTCTACGAGACCCAGTACTTC.

The chain has TRBV6-1 and TRBJ1-2; unclear D gene. Trimming removed 6 bases at V and 6 bases at J, with 17 bases between. Germline V CDR1 and CDR2: MNHNS, SASEGT. The CDR3 covers 14 residues. The CDR3 DNA is TGTGCCAGCAGGGATACGGACGGTCTGCATGGCTACACCTTC. It yields the protein CASRDTDGLHGYTF.

CDR3 sequence (DNA): TGTGCCAGCAGTGAAGAGGGAAACTATGGCTACACCTTC. Translating gives CASSEEGNYGYTF. The rearrangement uses TRBV2 and TRBJ1-2; D is undetermined. Trimming removed 1 base from V and 2 bases from J, with 5 bases in between. The germline CDR1 and CDR2 sequences are SNHLY and FYNNEI. The CDR3 contains 13 residues.

The J gene is TRBJ1-4, the V gene TRBV2; possible D gene TRBD1, 6 bases. This CDR3 has 15 amino acids. V was pared by 5 bases and J by 3 bases, with 13 bases between. CDR1 SNHLY and CDR2 FYNNEI come from the germline V gene. CDR3 DNA sequence: TGTGCCAGCAGTACACAACAGGGCGCTAATGAAAAACTGTTTTTT. This gives the protein CASSTQQGANEKLFF.

The chain links TRBV5-6 to TRBJ2-7; D gene uncertain. V lost 4 bases and J lost 2, with 10 bases in between. The CDR3 runs to 13 residues. The germline V gene encodes CDR1 SGHDT and CDR2 YYEEEE. The CDR3 DNA is TGTGCCAGCAGCGGCGACAAACCCTACGAGCAGTACTTC. The encoded protein is CASSGDKPYEQYF.

This rearrangement joins TRBV10-2 to TRBJ2-1; 7 positions match TRBD2. Germline values: CDR1 WSHSY, CDR2 SAAADI. Unmatched junction bases numbered 3, after V lost 5 bases and J lost 8 bases. The CDR3 sequence is 12 residues long. The DNA for the CDR3 is TGCGCCAGCAGTCCGAGCGGGGATGAGCAGTTCTTC. Translated: CASSPSGDEQFF.

The V gene is TRBV5-4, the J gene TRBJ2-7, with TRBD1 matching 7 bases. The CDR3 totals 12 residues. The V and J ends lost 4 bases and 4 bases, in that order; junction bases with no gene match: 2. In germline, CDR1 is SGHNT, CDR2 YYREEE (reference sequence). The CDR3 sequence: CASSRQGYEQYF. CDR3 DNA: TGTGCCAGCAGCCGACAGGGTTACGAGCAGTACTTC.